These 21 T cell receptor beta chains were all obtained from the same sample, sequenced in a study of regulatory T cells in long-lasting Graves disease (dated by TCRdb to the early 2020s). The time point label for this specimen denotes: newly diagnosed GD, antithyroid drugs for less than 3 months. For both TCR sequencing and RNA sequencing, RNA was extracted from PBMCs in TRIzol. The method was multiplex PCR. TCRdb names Illumina HiSeq 4000 as the instrument used. iRepertoire HTBI primers and Arm-PCR amplification of CDR3 regions were used to construct TCR beta libraries. TCRdb ran its own pipeline on the public reads, namely fastp trimming at Q25 and MiXCR clone calling, and kept in-frame beta chains. Identical CDR3 protein sequences are pooled into one entry, listed with their most common genes and DNA. This sample has about 450,000 distinct CDR3 sequences in its table, and 16% of those were observed once. Around a tenth of the sample rests with the top ten.

The sample also formed part of further work on T cells in Graves' hyperthyroidism and ophthalmopathy.

This material consisted of peripheral blood mononuclear cells (PBMCs), taken at new diagnosis, from a patient treated with antithyroid drugs. The origin of the receptors is a woman aged 30 to 39 with Graves disease. Donor details come from another sample of the same person, matched by shared clones.

This clonotype has a count of ten or more. V is TRBV2 and J is TRBJ1-2; D is unclear. Germline CDR1 and CDR2: SNHLY and FYNNEI. Trimming pared 1 base from V and 2 bases from J, leaving 11 bases between. CDR3 length equals 15 residues. CDR3 nucleotide sequence: TGTGCCAGCAGTGAAGGGCAGGTTATGAACTATGGCTACACCTTC. Protein sequence: CASSEGQVMNYGYTF.

In regard to this clonotype: One end of the junction varies from germline; a read error may be responsible. The chain uses TRBV9 and TRBJ2-1, with TRBD1 matching over 7 bases. Per the germline V gene, CDR1 is SGDLS and CDR2 is YYNGEE. The CDR3 length is 13 residues. Here the CDR3 reads CAGSEYRGNEQFF. CDR3 nucleotide sequence: TGTGCCGGCAGCGAGTACAGGGGAAATGAGCAGTTCTTC.

A few counts support this clonotype. The rearrangement links TRBV6-2 or TRBV6-3 to TRBJ2-1, with D maybe TRBD1 (6 bases). V was trimmed by 6 bases and J by 0 bases, leaving 12 bases between them. The CDR3 runs to 15 residues. Germline CDR1 is MNHEY and CDR2 is SVGEGT. The CDR3 reads CASRETGSSYNEQFF. As DNA, the CDR3 is TGTGCCAGCAGGGAAACAGGGAGCTCCTACAATGAGCAGTTCTTC.

In this sample, this clonotype turned up many times. The DNA of the CDR3 is TGCACCACCACAGGGTCGGGTGAAAAACTGTTTTTT. Translated, it gives CTTTGSGEKLFF. The chain joins TRBV20-1 to TRBJ1-4; D possibly corresponds to TRBD1 (6 bases). Germline CDR1 reads DFQATT; CDR2 reads SNEGSKA (reference sequence). The CDR3 loop spans 12 amino acids.

This chain uses TRBV7-9 with TRBJ1-1; no reliable D call. This CDR3 contains 15 residues. Germline V CDR1 and CDR2: SEHNR, FQNEAQ (reference sequence). V was pared by 2 bases and J by 3 bases, with 13 bases between. The CDR3 loop reads CASSLLSIGHTEAFF. CDR3 bases: TGTGCCAGCAGCTTATTGAGTATAGGGCACACTGAAGCTTTCTTT.

In its sample, this clonotype was seen a few times. The chain has TRBV6-2 or TRBV6-3 and TRBJ2-7; maybe TRBD1 (6 bases). Germline-derived CDR1 and CDR2 are MNHEY and SVGEGT. The CDR3 length is 15 residues. The germline V and J ends were trimmed by 6 bases and 6 bases, with 21 bases remaining between them. DNA for the CDR3: TGTGCCAGCAGCCGAGGGACACCTCCCTCGGGCGAGCAGTACTTC. Its translation: CASSRGTPPSGEQYF.

The chain couples TRBV5-1 to TRBJ2-1; no clear D gene. Trimming removed 4 bases at V and 8 bases at J, with 31 bases between. Germline V gives CDR1 SGHRS, CDR2 YFSETQ. CDR3 length: 19 residues. The CDR3 loop is CASSLFPSGTRDRPDEQFF. The CDR3 DNA follows: TGCGCCAGCAGCCTCTTCCCATCTGGTACCCGCGACCGTCCCGATGAGCAGTTCTTC.

The sample holds many counts of this clonotype. The chain combines TRBV30 with TRBJ1-2; 8 positions match TRBD1. The CDR3 sequence is 14 residues long. Germline lookup yields CDR1 GTSNPN and CDR2 SVGIG (reference sequence). J lost 4 bases, V lost 5 bases, and 9 bases had no gene match. This CDR3 is CAWAPDRARYGYTF. The CDR3 DNA follows: TGTGCCTGGGCCCCGGACAGGGCCCGCTATGGCTACACCTTC.

Many counts were recorded for this clonotype. V is TRBV6-2 or TRBV6-3 and J is TRBJ2-3, with 8 bases matching TRBD2. V lost 0 bases, J lost 4 bases, and 3 bases stayed unmatched. This CDR3 is built from 15 residues. The germline V gene encodes CDR1 MNHEY and CDR2 SVGEGT. Written as DNA, the CDR3 is TGTGCCAGCAGTTACTCAAGCGGGAGACCAGATACGCAGTATTTT. This codes for CASSYSSGRPDTQYF.

The J gene is TRBJ2-4, the V gene TRBV6-1, with 14 bases identical to TRBD2. The CDR3 is made up of 18 amino acids. Germline loops: CDR1 MNHNS, CDR2 SASEGT. Trimming took 5 bases from V and 0 from J; bases not matched to a gene: 6. The CDR3 DNA is TGTGCCAGCAGTACGACTAGCGGGAGGGCCCAAGCCAAAAACATTCAGTACTTC. Protein product: CASSTTSGRAQAKNIQYF.

This clonotype occurred many times. The V call is TRBV28, the J call TRBJ2-2, with 10 positions matching TRBD1. In germline, CDR1 is MDHEN, CDR2 SYDVKM. The CDR3 is 16 residues long. After removal of 8 bases from V and 3 bases from J, the junction contained 9 bases not matched to a gene. CDR3 in amino acids: CASYYRDRGYTGELFF. CDR3 bases: TGTGCCAGCTACTACCGGGACAGGGGCTACACCGGGGAGCTGTTTTTT.

This clonotype came up many times. The V and J genes are TRBV29-1 and TRBJ2-7, with D hard to call. Germline V gene lookup returns CDR1 SQVTM and CDR2 ANQGSEA. Trimming cost V 1 base and J 4 bases, with 8 bases left between them. The CDR3 totals 12 residues. Written as DNA, the CDR3 is TGCAGCGTTGAAGGGCTGTCATACGAGCAGTACTTC. Protein product: CSVEGLSYEQYF.

This clonotype appeared a few times. V gene TRBV6-2 or TRBV6-3 combines with J gene TRBJ1-2; D gene unclear. Per germline, CDR1 MNHEY and CDR2 SVGEGT. This CDR3 has 16 amino acids. Trimming removed 0 bases from V and 1 base from J, with 12 bases in between. The CDR3 DNA reads TGTGCCAGCAGTTACTCGAATGGGCAATTTAACTATGGCTACACCTTC. Amino acid sequence: CASSYSNGQFNYGYTF.

There are many counts of this clonotype. This rearrangement joins TRBV20-1 to TRBJ2-3; D possibly matches TRBD1 or TRBD2 (6 bases each). From germline, CDR1 is DFQATT and CDR2 SNEGSKA (reference sequence). The CDR3 has 14 amino acids. Between the trimmed V and J ends, which lost 1 base and 3 bases, there was a span of 11 bases. CDR3 in amino acids: CSARVPGATDTQYF. CDR3 coding DNA: TGCAGTGCTAGAGTCCCGGGGGCGACAGATACGCAGTATTTT.

In this sample, this clonotype turned up many times. This sequence joins TRBV7-9 and TRBJ1-6; unclear D gene. The CDR3 totals 13 residues. CDR1 and CDR2 from the germline V gene are SEHNR and FQNEAQ (reference sequence). Trimming left V 4 bases short and J 7 bases short, with 8 bases between. The DNA for the CDR3 is TGTGCCAGCAGCTACGGCGAGAATTCACCCCTCCACTTT. Protein product: CASSYGENSPLHF.

At least ten counts were recorded for this clonotype. The V call is TRBV6-2 or TRBV6-3, the J call TRBJ1-5, with TRBD1 as a possible D gene (6 bases). The CDR3 spans 14 residues. Germline CDR1 reads MNHEY; CDR2 reads SVGEGT. The V gene lost 3 bases and the J gene lost 9 bases, with 15 bases spanning the gap. CDR3 DNA sequence: TGTGCCAGCAGTTATACCGCACAGGGCACGCCCCAGCATTTT. This translates into CASSYTAQGTPQHF.

This clonotype was counted many times. The chain couples TRBV7-2 to TRBJ2-7; D unclear. CDR3 length: 14 amino acids. Germline assignment: CDR1 SGHTA and CDR2 FQGNSA. V was trimmed by 2 bases and J by 5 bases, leaving 13 bases between them. The DNA of the CDR3 is TGTGCCAGCAGCTTAAGTAAGGGTCCCGACGAGCAGTACTTC. Translated: CASSLSKGPDEQYF.

This clonotype was seen at least ten times. This rearrangement joins TRBV5-1 to TRBJ2-7; possible D gene TRBD2, 6 bases. Per the germline V gene, CDR1 is SGHRS and CDR2 is YFSETQ. The CDR3 covers 13 residues. The V gene lost 3 bases and the J gene lost 4 bases, with 11 bases spanning the gap. The CDR3 DNA follows: TGCGCCAGCAGCTGGGACTGGGAATACGAGCAGTACTTC. It is translated as CASSWDWEYEQYF.

This clonotype was picked up many times. CDR3 bases: TGTGCCAGCAGTTACTCGGCGGGACACCGACGGAACACTGAAGCTTTCTTT. This translates into CASSYSAGHRRNTEAFF. This chain joins TRBV6-2 or TRBV6-3 and TRBJ1-1, with D perhaps TRBD1 (6 bases). This CDR3 is 17 amino acids long. V gave up 0 bases and J gave up 1 base, with 15 bases separating them. Germline assignment: CDR1 MNHEY and CDR2 SVGEGT.

This clonotype occurred a few times. The chain uses TRBV2 and TRBJ2-7; D might be TRBD2 (5 bases). The CDR3 totals 12 residues. V dropped 6 bases and J dropped 1 base, with 7 bases sitting between them. CDR1 is SNHLY, CDR2 FYNNEI, per germline. The CDR3 spells CASSGESYEQYF. For the CDR3, the DNA is TGTGCCAGCAGCGGGGAATCCTACGAGCAGTACTTC.

This clonotype was seen only once. This likely traces to a read error, being one base from a far larger clone. The chain couples TRBV7-9 to TRBJ2-1; 7 nucleotides match TRBD2. The CDR3 is 14 amino acids. Germline CDR1 and CDR2: SEHNR and FQNEAQ (reference sequence). CDR3 coding DNA: TGTGCCAGCAGCTTCTGGCAGCGGGGCAATGAGCAGCTCTTC. This encodes CASSFWQRGNEQLF.